This T cell receptor (beta chain) appears in the sequencing data of a study of CD8 T cells in ankylosing spondylitis. V lost 3 bases and J lost 7, with 15 bases in between. The CDR3 consists of 14 residues. This clonotype was observed at least ten times. Antigen: not known. Library preparation for TCR beta used quantitative 5'-RACE with molecular barcodes. TCRdb re-called the 5' RACE reads with MiXCR, one entry per CDR3 protein. The top ten clones hold roughly 12% of a sample with tens of thousands of distinct CDR3 sequences, 6% of them seen once. Overall study results and limits: Researchers reportedly found disease-linked clones significantly enriched in matched ankylosing spondylitis synovial fluid. The disease-linked clones had a CD8+ phenotype and low blood frequencies. Ankylosing spondylitis blood appeared to carry a characteristic TCR beta motif of several highly homologous variants.

Sequencing used blood, either unsorted or a sorted T cell fraction (not recorded which). This sequence originates from a male donor with ankylosing spondylitis or in good health (not recorded which). V is TRBV12-3 or TRBV12-4 and J is TRBJ2-5; tentatively, D is TRBD1 or TRBD2 (5 bases each). CDR3 protein: CASSFELGGGTQYF. The DNA for the CDR3 is TGTGCCAGCAGTTTTGAGTTAGGTGGGGGGACCCAGTACTTC.